What follows are 4 T cell receptor beta chains derived from one specimen sequenced in a study of OX40 agonist ivuxolimab in advanced cancers. Library preparation used the immunoSEQ multiplex PCR assay. Imported from immuneACCESS, the table was reduced by TCRdb to in-frame sequences with V and J called. These copies leave out some clones; in studies compared against another copy, an unresolved V gene accounts for under half, and the cause of the remainder is not known. This sample holds tens of thousands of clones; about 93% were observed only once. The top ten hold approximately 14% of the sample. The sequenced sample was CD4+ or CD8+ T cells sorted from blood, obtained in a trial of the OX40 agonist ivuxolimab. These receptors all come from an adult with an advanced solid tumor such as melanoma, head and neck, liver or kidney cancer.

This sequence joins TRBV10-3 and TRBJ2-3; 7 bases map to TRBD1. The J segment lost 2 bases and the V segment lost 11 bases, leaving 7 bases of the junction unmatched. CDR3 size: 13 residues. The germline CDR1 and CDR2 sequences are ENHRY and SYGVKD. The DNA for the CDR3 is TGTGCCGTTGGGACAGAGACCACAGATACGCAGTATTTT. Protein product: CAVGTETTDTQYF.

This rearrangement joins TRBV5-8 to TRBJ2-1; 8 bases align to TRBD1. Trimming cost V 3 bases and J 5 bases; bases outside gene matches: 7. This CDR3 spans 15 amino acids. CDR1 is SGHTS, CDR2 YDEGEE, per germline. CDR3 region: CASSSPGQENNEQFF. DNA of the CDR3: TGTGCCAGCAGCTCCCCGGGACAGGAAAACAATGAGCAGTTCTTC.

The chain carries TRBV9 and TRBJ1-3; 9 bases are shared with TRBD1. The CDR3 length is 16 residues. The V and J ends lost 3 bases and 5 bases, in that order; junction bases with no gene match: 9. The germline V gene has CDR1 SGDLS and CDR2 YYNGEE. The CDR3 DNA sequence: TGTGCCAGCAGCGATCCGGGACAGGGTCAAAGAAACACCATATATTTT. This encodes CASSDPGQGQRNTIYF.

The rearrangement uses TRBV30 and TRBJ1-5; D gene unclear. CDR1 is GTSNPN and CDR2 is SVGIG in the germline V gene (reference sequence). The CDR3 is 14 residues long. Between the trimmed V and J ends, which lost 0 bases and 4 bases, there was a span of 10 bases. This chain's CDR3 is CAWSVFRVNQPQHF. CDR3 DNA: TGTGCCTGGAGTGTATTTCGAGTTAATCAGCCCCAGCATTTT.